Following are 9 T cell receptor beta chains from one sample sequenced in a study of T cells after yellow fever vaccination. MiXCR was run by TCRdb on the 5' RACE reads, yielding one entry per CDR3 protein. Here the sample spans more than 65,000 distinct CDR3 sequences, about 7.7% being singletons. The material was CD8+ T cells sorted from PBMCs, obtained 10 to 11 days after the first yellow fever vaccination. Source of these receptors: a man aged 18 to 29 who received the YFV17D yellow fever vaccine.

This clonotype was seen many times. The gene calls are TRBV20-1 and TRBJ2-5; D not certain. Per the germline V gene, CDR1 is DFQATT and CDR2 is SNEGSKA (reference sequence). The germline V and J ends were trimmed by 6 bases and 3 bases, with 20 bases remaining between them. The CDR3 runs 15 residues. CDR3 residues: CSATSPAEWEETQYF. The CDR3, as DNA: TGCAGTGCAACCTCCCCGGCAGAGTGGGAAGAGACCCAGTACTTC.

This clonotype was counted many times. The J gene is TRBJ2-4, the V gene TRBV12-3 or TRBV12-4; 8 bases map to TRBD1. Trimming took 0 bases from V and 5 from J; bases not matched to a gene: 9. This CDR3 spans 17 amino acids. The CDR3: CASSLAQGAGRQNIQYF. For the CDR3, the DNA is TGTGCCAGCAGTTTAGCGCAGGGGGCAGGGAGGCAAAACATTCAGTACTTC.

This clonotype was recorded many times. The V and J genes are TRBV5-1 and TRBJ1-1; 10 nucleotides align to TRBD1. Germline CDR1 is SGHRS and CDR2 is YFSETQ. With 0 bases clipped from V and 4 bases from J, the junction kept 3 bases outside the gene matches. This CDR3 is 15 amino acids long. CDR3 amino acids: CASSLERTGGTEAFF. Written as DNA, the CDR3 is TGCGCCAGCAGCTTGGAGAGGACAGGGGGCACTGAAGCTTTCTTT.

Ten or more counts support this clonotype. The gene calls are TRBV5-5 and TRBJ2-7; 8 nucleotides align to TRBD1. The V segment lost 4 bases and the J segment 0 bases; nucleotides outside the gene matches: 6. CDR1 is SGHKS and CDR2 is YYEKEE in the germline V gene (reference sequence). This CDR3 contains 15 residues. The CDR3 spells CASSVPGQASYEQYF. CDR3 nucleotides: TGTGCCAGCAGCGTTCCGGGACAGGCCTCCTACGAGCAGTACTTC.

In this sample, this clonotype turned up many times. The V gene is TRBV3-1, the J gene TRBJ2-1, with D possibly matching TRBD2 (6 bases). CDR1 LGHDT and CDR2 YNNKEL come from the germline V gene (reference sequence). This CDR3 contains 14 residues. V lost 4 bases to trimming and J lost 8 bases, with 15 bases between them. The CDR3 nucleotides read TGTGCCAGCAGCCCCTACTCGGGGGAGGATGAGCAGTTCTTC. The encoded protein is CASSPYSGEDEQFF.

This clonotype was counted ten times or more. The V gene is TRBV27, the J gene TRBJ2-7, with D unclear. Trimming shortened V by 0 bases and J by 1 base, and 13 bases separated the two germline ends. This CDR3 is 16 amino acids long. Germline V CDR1 and CDR2: MNHEY, SMNVEV (reference sequence). The CDR3 is CASSLSIAETSYEQYF. In DNA form, the CDR3 reads TGTGCCAGCAGTTTATCGATCGCCGAAACGTCCTACGAGCAGTACTTC.

There are many counts of this clonotype. The chain employs TRBV6-1 and TRBJ2-5; D is undetermined. Germline V gene lookup returns CDR1 MNHNS and CDR2 SASEGT. The CDR3 is made up of 15 amino acids. Trimming pared 0 bases from V and 2 bases from J, leaving 10 bases between. The CDR3 region is CASSEAIGQQETQYF. The CDR3 bases are TGTGCCAGCAGTGAAGCAATCGGGCAGCAAGAGACCCAGTACTTC.

The chain has TRBV3-1 and TRBJ2-7, with D perhaps matching TRBD2 (6 bases). CDR1 LGHDT and CDR2 YNNKEL come from the germline V gene (reference sequence). Trimming removed 4 bases at V and 0 bases at J, with 13 bases between. This CDR3 has 15 amino acids. The CDR3 sequence: CASSRTAGGSYEQYV. The CDR3 DNA reads as TGTGCCAGCAGCCGCACCGCCGGGGGCTCCTACGAGCAGTACGTC.

This clonotype was seen many times. The chain links TRBV12-3 or TRBV12-4 to TRBJ2-1; 10 bases agree with TRBD2. The CDR3 loop spans 15 amino acids. Trimming cost V 6 bases and J 4 bases; bases outside gene matches: 6. The CDR3 region has the DNA TGTGCCAGCAGCTACACTAGCGGGGAATACAATGAGCAGTTCTTC. Translating it yields CASSYTSGEYNEQFF.